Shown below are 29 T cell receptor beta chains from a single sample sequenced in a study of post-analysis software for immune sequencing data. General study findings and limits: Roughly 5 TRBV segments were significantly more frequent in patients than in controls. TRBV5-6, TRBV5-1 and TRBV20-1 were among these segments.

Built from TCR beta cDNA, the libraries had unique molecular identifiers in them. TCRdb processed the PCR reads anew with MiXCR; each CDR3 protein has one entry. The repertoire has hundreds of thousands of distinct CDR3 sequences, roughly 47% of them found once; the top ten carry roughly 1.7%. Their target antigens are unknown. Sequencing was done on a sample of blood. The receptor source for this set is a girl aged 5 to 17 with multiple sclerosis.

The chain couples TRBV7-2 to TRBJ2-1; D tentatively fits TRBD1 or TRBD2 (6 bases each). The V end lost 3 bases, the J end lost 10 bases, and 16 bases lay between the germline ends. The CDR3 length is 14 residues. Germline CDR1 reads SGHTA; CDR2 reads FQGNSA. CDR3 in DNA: TGTGCCAGCAGCTTCCAGGGGAAAGGGGGGGAGCAGTTCTTC. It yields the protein CASSFQGKGGEQFF.

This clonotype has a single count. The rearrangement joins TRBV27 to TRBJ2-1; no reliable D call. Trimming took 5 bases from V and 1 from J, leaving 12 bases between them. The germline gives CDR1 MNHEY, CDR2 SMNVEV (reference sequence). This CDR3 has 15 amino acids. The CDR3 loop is CASSGSVLSYNEQFF. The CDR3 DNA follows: TGTGCCAGCAGTGGCAGCGTGCTTTCCTACAATGAGCAGTTCTTC.

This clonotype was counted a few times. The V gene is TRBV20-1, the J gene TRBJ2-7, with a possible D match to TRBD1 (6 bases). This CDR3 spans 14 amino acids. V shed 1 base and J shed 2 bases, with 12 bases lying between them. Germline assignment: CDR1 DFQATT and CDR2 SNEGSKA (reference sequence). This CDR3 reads CSARGQDSPYEQYF. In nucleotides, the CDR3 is TGCAGTGCTAGAGGCCAGGACAGCCCCTACGAGCAGTACTTC.

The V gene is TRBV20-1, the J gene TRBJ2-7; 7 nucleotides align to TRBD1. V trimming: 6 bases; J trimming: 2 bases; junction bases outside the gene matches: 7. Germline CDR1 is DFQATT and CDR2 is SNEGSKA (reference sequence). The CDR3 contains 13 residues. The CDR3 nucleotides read TGCAGTGCAAAGCGACAGGGTCCCTACGAGCAGTACTTC. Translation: CSAKRQGPYEQYF.

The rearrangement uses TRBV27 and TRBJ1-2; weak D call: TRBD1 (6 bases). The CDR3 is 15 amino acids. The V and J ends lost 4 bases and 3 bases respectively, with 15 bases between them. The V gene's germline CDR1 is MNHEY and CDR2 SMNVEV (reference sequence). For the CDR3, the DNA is TGTGCCAGCAGTTCACGGGGGGCGCAAGACTATGGCTACACCTTC. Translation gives CASSSRGAQDYGYTF.

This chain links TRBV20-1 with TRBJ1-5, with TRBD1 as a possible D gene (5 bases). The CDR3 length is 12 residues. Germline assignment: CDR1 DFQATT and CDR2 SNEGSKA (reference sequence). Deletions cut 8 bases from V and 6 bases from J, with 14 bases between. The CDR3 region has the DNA TGCAGTAGTTCCAGGGTCGGTCAGCCCCAGCATTTT. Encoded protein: CSSSRVGQPQHF.

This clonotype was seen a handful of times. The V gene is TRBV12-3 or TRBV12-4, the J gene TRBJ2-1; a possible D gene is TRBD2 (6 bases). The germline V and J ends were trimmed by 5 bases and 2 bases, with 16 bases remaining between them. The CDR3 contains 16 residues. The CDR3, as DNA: TGTGCCAGCAGTCTGTCTCCGCGGGGAACCTACAATGAGCAGTTCTTC. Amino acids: CASSLSPRGTYNEQFF.

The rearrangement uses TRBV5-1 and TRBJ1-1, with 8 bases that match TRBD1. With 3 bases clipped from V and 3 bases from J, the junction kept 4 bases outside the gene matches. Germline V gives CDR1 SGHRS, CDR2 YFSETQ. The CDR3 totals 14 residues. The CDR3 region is CASSSDRVDTEAFF. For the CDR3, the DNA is TGCGCCAGCAGCTCGGACAGGGTAGACACTGAAGCTTTCTTT.

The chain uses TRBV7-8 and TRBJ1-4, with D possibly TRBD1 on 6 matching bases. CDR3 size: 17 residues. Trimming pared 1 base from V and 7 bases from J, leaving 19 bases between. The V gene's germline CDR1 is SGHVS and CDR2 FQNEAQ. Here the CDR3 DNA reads TGTGCCAGCAGCTTAGTGTCGGGCGGGGGCCTTGGTGAAAAACTGTTTTTT. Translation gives CASSLVSGGGLGEKLFF.

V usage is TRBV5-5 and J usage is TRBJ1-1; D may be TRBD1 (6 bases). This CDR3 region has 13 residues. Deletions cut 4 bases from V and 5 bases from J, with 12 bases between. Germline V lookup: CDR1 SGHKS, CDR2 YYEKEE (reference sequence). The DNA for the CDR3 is TGTGCCAGCAGCGGCACAGGGCAAACTGAAGCTTTCTTT. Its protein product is CASSGTGQTEAFF.

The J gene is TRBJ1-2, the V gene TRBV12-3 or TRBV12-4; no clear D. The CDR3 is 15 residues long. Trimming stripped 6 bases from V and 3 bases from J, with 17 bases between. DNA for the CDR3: TGTGCCAGCAGCCCCTCCGGTGGTGCCCACTATGGCTACACCTTC. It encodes CASSPSGGAHYGYTF.

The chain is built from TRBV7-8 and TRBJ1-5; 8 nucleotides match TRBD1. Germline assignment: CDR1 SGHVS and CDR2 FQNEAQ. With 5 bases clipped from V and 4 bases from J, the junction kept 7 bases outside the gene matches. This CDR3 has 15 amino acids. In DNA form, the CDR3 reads TGTGCCAGCAGCCTCGGACAGGGCGAAAATCAGCCCCAGCATTTT. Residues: CASSLGQGENQPQHF.

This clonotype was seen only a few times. The CDR3 DNA sequence: TGTGCCAGCAGGACCAAACAGGGCCCCTTTTATGGCTACACCTTC. It specifies CASRTKQGPFYGYTF. The chain has TRBV6-1 and TRBJ1-2; D might be TRBD1 (6 bases). Germline V lookup: CDR1 MNHNS, CDR2 SASEGT. The CDR3 contains 15 residues. Deletions cut 6 bases from V and 5 bases from J, with 19 bases between.

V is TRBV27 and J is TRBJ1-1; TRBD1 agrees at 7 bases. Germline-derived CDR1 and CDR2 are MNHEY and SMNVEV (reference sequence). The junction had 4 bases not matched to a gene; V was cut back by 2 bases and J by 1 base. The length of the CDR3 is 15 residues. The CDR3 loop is CASSLRPGGNTEAFF. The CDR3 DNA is TGTGCCAGCAGTTTACGGCCAGGGGGGAACACTGAAGCTTTCTTT.

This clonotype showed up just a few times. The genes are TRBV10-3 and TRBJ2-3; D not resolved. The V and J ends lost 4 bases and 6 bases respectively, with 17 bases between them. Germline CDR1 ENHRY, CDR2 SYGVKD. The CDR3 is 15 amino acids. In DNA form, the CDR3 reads TGTGCCATCAGTGTGGGTAACAGATCGCGGGATACGCAGTATTTT. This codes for CAISVGNRSRDTQYF.

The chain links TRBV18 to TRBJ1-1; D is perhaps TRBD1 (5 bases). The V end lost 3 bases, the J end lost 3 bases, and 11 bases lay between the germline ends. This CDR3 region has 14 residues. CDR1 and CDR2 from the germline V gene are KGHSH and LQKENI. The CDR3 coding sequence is TGTGCCAGCTCACCGGTCGGGGGTGACACTGAAGCTTTCTTT. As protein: CASSPVGGDTEAFF. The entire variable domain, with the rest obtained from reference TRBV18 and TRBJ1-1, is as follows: NAGVMQNPRHLVRRRGQEARLRCSPMKGHSHVYWYRQLPEEGLKFMVYLQKENIIDESGMPKERFSAEFPKEGPSILRIQQVVRGDSAAYFCASSPVGGDTEAFFGQGTRLTVV.

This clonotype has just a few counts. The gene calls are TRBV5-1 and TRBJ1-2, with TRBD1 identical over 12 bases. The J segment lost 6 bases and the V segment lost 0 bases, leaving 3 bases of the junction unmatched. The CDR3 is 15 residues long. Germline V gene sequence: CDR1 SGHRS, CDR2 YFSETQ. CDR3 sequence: CASSLEGQGADGYTF. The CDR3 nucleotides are TGCGCCAGCAGCTTGGAGGGACAGGGGGCCGATGGCTACACCTTC.

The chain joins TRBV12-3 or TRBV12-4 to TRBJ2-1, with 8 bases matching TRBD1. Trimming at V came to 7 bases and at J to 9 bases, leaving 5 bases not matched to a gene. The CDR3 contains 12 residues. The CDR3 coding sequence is TGTGCCAGCAACCCCGACAGGGGTGAGCAGTTCTTC. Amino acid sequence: CASNPDRGEQFF.

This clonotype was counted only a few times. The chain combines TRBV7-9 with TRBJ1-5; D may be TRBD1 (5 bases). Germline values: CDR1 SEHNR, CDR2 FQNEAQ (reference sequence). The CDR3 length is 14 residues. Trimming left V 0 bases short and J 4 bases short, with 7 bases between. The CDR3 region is CASSLAGLNQPQHF. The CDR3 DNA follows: TGTGCCAGCAGCTTAGCGGGGCTGAATCAGCCCCAGCATTTT. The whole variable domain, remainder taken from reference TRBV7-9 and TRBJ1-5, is DTGVSQNPRHKITKRGQNVTFRCDPISEHNRLYWYRQTLGQGPEFLTYFQNEAQLEKSRLLSDRFSAERPKGSFSTLEIQRTEQGDSAMYLCASSLAGLNQPQHFGDGTRLSIL.

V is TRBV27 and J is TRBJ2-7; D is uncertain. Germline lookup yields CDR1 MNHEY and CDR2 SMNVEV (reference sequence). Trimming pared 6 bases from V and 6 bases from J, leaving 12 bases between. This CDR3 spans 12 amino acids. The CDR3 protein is CASSHYSAEQYF. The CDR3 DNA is TGTGCCAGCAGCCATTATTCCGCCGAGCAGTACTTC.

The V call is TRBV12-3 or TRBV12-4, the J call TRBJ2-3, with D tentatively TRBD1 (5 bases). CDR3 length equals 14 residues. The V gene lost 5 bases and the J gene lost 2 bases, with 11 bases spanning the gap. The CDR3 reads CASSSRAITDTQYF. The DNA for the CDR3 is TGTGCCAGCAGTAGCAGGGCCATCACAGATACGCAGTATTTT.

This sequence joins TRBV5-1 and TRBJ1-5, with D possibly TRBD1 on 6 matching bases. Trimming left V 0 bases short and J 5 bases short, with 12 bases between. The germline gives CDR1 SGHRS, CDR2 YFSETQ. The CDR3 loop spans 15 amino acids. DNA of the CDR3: TGCGCCAGCAGCTTGGGCGGGACACTGGATCAGCCCCAGCATTTT. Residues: CASSLGGTLDQPQHF.

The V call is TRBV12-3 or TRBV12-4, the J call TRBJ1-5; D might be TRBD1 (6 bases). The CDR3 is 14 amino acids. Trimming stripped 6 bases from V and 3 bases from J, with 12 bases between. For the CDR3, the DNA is TGTGCCAGCAGCCCCCTGGGGGCCAATCAGCCCCAGCATTTT. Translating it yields CASSPLGANQPQHF.

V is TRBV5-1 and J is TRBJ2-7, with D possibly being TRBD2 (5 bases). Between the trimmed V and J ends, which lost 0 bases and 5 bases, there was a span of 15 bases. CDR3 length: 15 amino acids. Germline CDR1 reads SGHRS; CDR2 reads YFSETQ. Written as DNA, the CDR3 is TGCGCCAGCAGCTTGGATCTCCTAGCATCCGACGAGCAGTACTTC. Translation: CASSLDLLASDEQYF.

The CDR3, as DNA: TGCAGTGTCAAGAGTGGGACTAGCGGGAGGGAGACCCAGTACTTC. Residues: CSVKSGTSGRETQYF. This chain connects TRBV20-1 to TRBJ2-5, with 15 bases aligning to TRBD2. Germline assignment: CDR1 DFQATT and CDR2 SNEGSKA (reference sequence). The CDR3 totals 15 residues. With V trimmed by 7 bases and J by 5 bases, 8 bases remained unmatched.

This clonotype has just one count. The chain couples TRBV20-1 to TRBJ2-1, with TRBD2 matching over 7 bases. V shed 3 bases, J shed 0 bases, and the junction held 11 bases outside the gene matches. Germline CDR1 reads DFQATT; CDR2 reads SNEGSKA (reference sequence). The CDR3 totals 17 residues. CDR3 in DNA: TGCAGTGCTAGGCGTCGACTAGCAGAGAGCTCCTACAATGAGCAGTTCTTC. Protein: CSARRRLAESSYNEQFF.

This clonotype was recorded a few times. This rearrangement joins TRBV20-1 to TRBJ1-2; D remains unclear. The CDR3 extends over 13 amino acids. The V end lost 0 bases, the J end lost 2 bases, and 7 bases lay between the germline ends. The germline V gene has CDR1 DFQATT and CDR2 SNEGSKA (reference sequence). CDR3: CSARDSENYGYTF. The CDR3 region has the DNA TGCAGTGCTAGAGATTCAGAGAACTATGGCTACACCTTC.

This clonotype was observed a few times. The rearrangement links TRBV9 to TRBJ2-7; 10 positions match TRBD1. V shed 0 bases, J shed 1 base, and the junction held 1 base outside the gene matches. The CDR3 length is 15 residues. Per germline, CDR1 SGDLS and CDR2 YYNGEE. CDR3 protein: CASSVGTGGSYEQYF. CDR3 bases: TGTGCCAGCAGCGTAGGGACAGGGGGTTCCTACGAGCAGTACTTC. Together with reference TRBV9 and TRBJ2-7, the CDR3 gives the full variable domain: DSGVTQTPKHLITATGQRVTLRCSPRSGDLSVYWYQQSLDQGLQFLIQYYNGEERAKGNILERFSAQQFPDLHSELNLSSLELGDSALYFCASSVGTGGSYEQYFGPGTRLTVT.

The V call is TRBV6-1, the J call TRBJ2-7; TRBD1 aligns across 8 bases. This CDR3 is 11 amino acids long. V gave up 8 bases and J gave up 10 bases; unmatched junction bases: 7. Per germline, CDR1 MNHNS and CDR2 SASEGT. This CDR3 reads CASRTGSFQYF. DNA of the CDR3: TGTGCCAGCCGGACAGGGAGTTTTCAGTACTTC.